These 3 T cell receptor beta chains were all obtained from the same sample, sequenced in a study of blood T cell repertoires in COVID-19. Measured with immunoSEQ multiplex PCR; TCRdb has only the in-frame clones, and not every one. Altogether about 220,000 clones are present, more than 75% being singletons, with the ten largest covering around 13%. The material sequenced was peripheral blood. Every receptor here comes from a human donor in a cohort sampled during active COVID-19.

This clone was found once. The chain carries TRBV18 and TRBJ2-5; 13 bases fit TRBD2. The V segment lost 6 bases and the J segment 5 bases; nucleotides outside the gene matches: 6. This CDR3 has 15 residues. Germline lookup yields CDR1 KGHSH and CDR2 LQKENI. The CDR3 here is CASSRTSGSGETQYF. The CDR3 DNA reads as TGTGCCAGCTCGCGGACTAGCGGGAGCGGGGAGACCCAGTACTTC. Full variable domain (missing parts from reference TRBV18 and TRBJ2-5): NAGVMQNPRHLVRRRGQEARLRCSPMKGHSHVYWYRQLPEEGLKFMVYLQKENIIDESGMPKERFSAEFPKEGPSILRIQQVVRGDSAAYFCASSRTSGSGETQYFGPGTRLLVL.

This clone was recorded many times. The gene calls are TRBV9 and TRBJ1-2; maybe TRBD1 (5 bases). The CDR3 contains 15 residues. Per germline, CDR1 SGDLS and CDR2 YYNGEE. Trimming pared 4 bases from V and 4 bases from J, leaving 17 bases between. CDR3 residues: CASSPESGEGYGYTF. As DNA, the CDR3 is TGTGCCAGCAGCCCAGAGTCGGGGGAAGGCTATGGCTACACCTTC.

The V and J genes are TRBV7-2 and TRBJ2-2; 10 nucleotides align to TRBD2. Germline V gene sequence: CDR1 SGHTA, CDR2 FQGNSA. Trimming removed 5 bases from V and 5 bases from J; junction bases left unmatched: 8. CDR3 length: 16 amino acids. The chain's CDR3 is CASSPEAGGITGELFF. The CDR3 bases are TGTGCCAGCAGCCCAGAAGCGGGGGGGATAACCGGGGAGCTGTTTTTT.